This TCR beta chain emerged from a study of Graves' ophthalmopathy and Graves' hyperthyroidism. Findings of the study overall: Among expanded thyroid clonotypes above 0.001 frequency, most also occurred in blood.

V shed 5 bases and J shed 0 bases, with 13 bases lying between them. CDR1 is MRHNA, CDR2 SNTAGT, per germline. The CDR3 runs to 16 residues. Amplifying from RNA transcripts, the study obtained TCR beta CDR3 regions. The library came from an HTBI-primed first-round RT-PCR and a second-round multiplex PCR. One entry per CDR3 protein, called by TCRdb with MiXCR from the multiplex PCR reads. Among 560,000 or so distinct CDR3 sequences listed, just under 40% were seen once. This clonotype was picked up a small number of times. Its cognate antigen is unknown. The receptor was isolated from an adult man with Graves' hyperthyroidism. The sample comprised peripheral blood or thyroid tissue (not recorded which). The chain is built from TRBV6-4 and TRBJ2-2; tentative D call: TRBD1 (6 bases). CDR3: CASSRQARPNTGELFF. The DNA for the CDR3 is TGTGCCAGCAGTAGACAGGCCCGACCGAACACCGGGGAGCTGTTTTTT.